This T cell receptor (beta chain) was identified in a study of OX40 agonist ivuxolimab in advanced cancers. Findings of the study overall: In general, CD8+ T cells held more expanded clones than CD4+ did, on average.

Germline V gene sequence: CDR1 MDHEN, CDR2 SYDVKM. This CDR3 has 12 amino acids. Trimming pared 7 bases from V and 3 bases from J, leaving 7 bases between. TCRdb's table, derived via immunoSEQ multiplex PCR, lists solely in-frame clones and lacks some. The sample holds 80,000 or so clones, about nine tenths seen once. The sample holds one count of this clone. The antigen is not known. The specimen was CD4+ or CD8+ T cells sorted from blood, collected in a trial of the OX40 agonist ivuxolimab. This receptor was obtained from an adult with an advanced solid tumor such as melanoma, head and neck, liver or kidney cancer. The chain couples TRBV28 to TRBJ2-1, with D unclear. The CDR3 reads CASNRFYNEQFF. CDR3 sequence (DNA): TGTGCCAGCAACCGCTTCTACAATGAGCAGTTCTTC.